This TCR beta chain emerged from a study of blood T cell repertoires in COVID-19. Study-wide context: Some COVID-19 samples were acute and others convalescent; all came from the United States, Italy and Spain. PBMCs, B-cell-depleted T cells, or T cells provided the cDNA or gDNA that made up the material.

Authors' data handling: Amplified reference gene primers provided the basis for estimating nucleated cell counts. Libraries were prepared by immunoSEQ multiplex PCR; TCRdb keeps only in-frame clonotypes and omits some of them. Clonal size and the V and J genes are those of that table, whereas D and trimming came from the DNA. The data hold 70,000 to 100,000 clones, with around 89% observed a single time. Sequencing input: peripheral blood. The TCR sequence derives from a woman of 80 years or more with active COVID-19.

The CDR3 spells CASSWTQQETQYF. The DNA for the CDR3 is TGTGCCAGCAGTTGGACACAACAAGAGACCCAGTACTTC. V and J are TRBV7-3 and TRBJ2-5; tentatively, D is TRBD1 (5 bases). Germline CDR1 reads SGHTA; CDR2 reads FQGTGA. This CDR3 is built from 13 residues. Trimming took off 6 bases at V and 2 bases at J, with 10 bases between the two ends. Combining the CDR3 with reference TRBV7-3 and TRBJ2-5 gives the whole variable domain GAGVSQTPSNKVTEKGKYVELRCDPISGHTALYWYRQSLGQGPEFLIYFQGTGAADDSGLPNDRFFAVRPEGSVSTLKIQRTERGDSAVYLCASSWTQQETQYFGPGTRLLVL.